A single sample gave rise to the 5 T cell receptor beta chains below, sequenced in a study of T-cell memory formation after mild COVID-19. TCRdb independently ran MiXCR on the 5' RACE reads; one entry per CDR3 protein. The sample shows 120,000 to 150,000 distinct CDR3 sequences, around 21% of them seen only once. What was sequenced was PBMCs or a T cell subset sorted from them (not recorded which). These receptors were taken from an adult woman who had mild COVID-19 (a few samples of this study predate the infection). Cell type and time point are not known.

The rearrangement joins TRBV7-2 to TRBJ1-3; 10 positions match TRBD1. The CDR3 extends over 16 amino acids. Germline V gene lookup returns CDR1 SGHTA and CDR2 FQGNSA. V lost 5 bases, J lost 0 bases, and 4 bases stayed unmatched. CDR3 region: CASSMGQGHSGNTIYF. CDR3 sequence (DNA): TGTGCCAGCAGCATGGGACAGGGGCACTCTGGAAACACCATATATTTT.

This chain connects TRBV6-2 or TRBV6-3 to TRBJ2-3, with 7 bases lining up with TRBD2. Germline-derived CDR1 and CDR2 are MNHEY and SVGEGT. Unmatched junction bases numbered 13, after V lost 0 bases and J lost 10 bases. This CDR3 comprises 16 residues. The CDR3 sequence is CASSYSGAGAPDAQYF. DNA for the CDR3: TGTGCCAGCAGTTACTCCGGGGCGGGAGCCCCCGATGCGCAGTATTTT.

This chain links TRBV11-1 with TRBJ2-1, with 15 bases aligning to TRBD2. Germline V CDR1 and CDR2: SGHAT, FQDESV (reference sequence). This CDR3 has 16 residues. The ends lost 1 base at V and 9 bases at J; junction bases unmatched: 4. The DNA of the CDR3 is TGTGCCAGCAGCTTAGGGGGACTAGCGGGAGGCGGTGAGCAGTTCTTC. Translated: CASSLGGLAGGGEQFF.

The chain carries TRBV5-1 and TRBJ2-5; D is tentatively TRBD1 or TRBD2 (5 bases each). V lost 2 bases and J 8 bases, leaving 22 bases between the germline ends. This CDR3 region has 16 residues. The germline V gene has CDR1 SGHRS and CDR2 YFSETQ. The CDR3 nucleotides are TGCGCCAGCAGCTTATCTCGAGGGACCAAAGCCGGTACCCAGTACTTC. It encodes CASSLSRGTKAGTQYF. The complete variable domain, with remaining parts taken from reference TRBV5-1 and TRBJ2-5, reads KAGVTQTPRYLIKTRGQQVTLSCSPISGHRSVSWYQQTPGQGLQFLFEYFSETQRNKGNFPGRFSGRQFSNSRSEMNVSTLELGDSALYLCASSLSRGTKAGTQYFGPGTRLLVL.

The chain is built from TRBV20-1 and TRBJ2-1, with 7 bases that match TRBD2. CDR3 length: 15 amino acids. Germline CDR1 is DFQATT and CDR2 is SNEGSKA (reference sequence). With V trimmed by 2 bases and J by 6 bases, 10 bases remained unmatched. The CDR3 loop reads CSARLTSRIINEQFF. CDR3 bases: TGCAGTGCTAGATTGACTAGCAGAATTATCAATGAGCAGTTCTTC.